The present entry profiles one TCR beta chain with its context. The junction had 9 bases not matched to a gene; V was cut back by 8 bases and J by 0 bases. This CDR3 is 15 amino acids long. Germline CDR1 and CDR2: GTSNPN and SVGIG (reference sequence). These data belong to a study of blood T cell repertoires in COVID-19. Sequencing used immunoSEQ multiplex PCR; TCRdb keeps in-frame clones, though not all of them. The sample lists about 140,000 clones; about four fifths were seen once. Sequencing used peripheral blood. This receptor was identified in a man aged 70 or older who had recovered from COVID-19. This chain connects TRBV30 to TRBJ1-3; the match to TRBD1 covers 8 bases. CDR3 loop: CALRQGTNSGNTIYF. Here the CDR3 DNA reads TGTGCCCTAAGACAGGGGACCAACTCTGGAAACACCATATATTTT.